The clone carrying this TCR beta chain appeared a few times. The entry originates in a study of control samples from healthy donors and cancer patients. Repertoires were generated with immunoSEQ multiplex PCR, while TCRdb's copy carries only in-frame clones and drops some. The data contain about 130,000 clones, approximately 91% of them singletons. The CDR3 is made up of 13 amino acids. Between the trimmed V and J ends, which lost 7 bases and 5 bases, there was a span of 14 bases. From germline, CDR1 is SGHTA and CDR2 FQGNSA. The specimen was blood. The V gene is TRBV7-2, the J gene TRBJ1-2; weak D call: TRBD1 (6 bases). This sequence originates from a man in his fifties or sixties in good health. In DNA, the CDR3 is TGTGCCAGCATAGGACCGGGGGCGTATGGCTACACCTTC. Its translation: CASIGPGAYGYTF.